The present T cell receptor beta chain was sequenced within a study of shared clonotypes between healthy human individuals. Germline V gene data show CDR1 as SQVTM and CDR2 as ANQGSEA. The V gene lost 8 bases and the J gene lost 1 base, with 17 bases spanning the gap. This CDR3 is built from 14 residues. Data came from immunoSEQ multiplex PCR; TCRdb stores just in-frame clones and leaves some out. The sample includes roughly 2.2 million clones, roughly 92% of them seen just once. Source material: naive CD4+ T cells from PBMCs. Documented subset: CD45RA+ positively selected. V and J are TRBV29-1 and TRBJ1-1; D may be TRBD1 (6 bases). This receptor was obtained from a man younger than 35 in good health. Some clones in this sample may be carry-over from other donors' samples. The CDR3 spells CSISMTGANTEAFF. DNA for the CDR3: TGCAGCATATCGATGACAGGTGCGAACACTGAAGCTTTCTTT. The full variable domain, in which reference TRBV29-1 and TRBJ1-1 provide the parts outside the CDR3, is SAVISQKPSRDICQRGTSLTIQCQVDSQVTMMFWYRQQPGQSLTLIATANQGSEATYESGFVIDKFPISRPNLTFSTLTVSNMSPEDSSIYLCSISMTGANTEAFFGQGTRLTVV.